This T cell receptor (beta chain) stems from a study of tumour-infiltrating T cells in Burkitt lymphoma. Study-wide context: Repertoire clonality predicted overall and progression-free survival.

The V gene's germline CDR1 is SGHTA and CDR2 FQGTGA. CDR3 size: 15 residues. Deletions cut 1 base from V and 7 bases from J, with 11 bases between. Clones were sequenced by immunoSEQ multiplex PCR, and TCRdb holds only the in-frame ones, with some missing. The sample lists tens of thousands of clones; less than 40% were seen once. This chain connects TRBV7-3 to TRBJ1-6; D is ambiguous. This receptor was identified in a human donor with Burkitt lymphoma. Sequences were obtained from tumor tissue. The CDR3 here is CASSLMGSANSPLHF. For the CDR3, the DNA is TGTGCCAGCAGCTTAATGGGGTCCGCCAATTCACCCCTCCACTTT.